This T cell receptor beta chain was found in a study of shared clonotypes between healthy human individuals. TCRdb's table, derived via immunoSEQ multiplex PCR, lists solely in-frame clones and lacks some. The sample consists of more than 2 million clones, almost 96% of them appearing once. Looked up from germline, CDR1 is SGHAT and CDR2 is FQNNGV. V shed 4 bases and J 4 bases; nucleotides not matched to a gene: 7. The CDR3 is made up of 15 amino acids. This chain connects TRBV11-2 to TRBJ2-3; 8 bases map to TRBD2. Sequences were obtained from naive CD4+ T cells sorted from blood. Subset of the sample: CD45RA+ positively selected. The TCR was taken from a young man in good health. In DNA, the CDR3 is TGTGCCAGCAGCTCCGACGGGACTAGGGCAGATACGCAGTATTTT. Residues: CASSSDGTRADTQYF.